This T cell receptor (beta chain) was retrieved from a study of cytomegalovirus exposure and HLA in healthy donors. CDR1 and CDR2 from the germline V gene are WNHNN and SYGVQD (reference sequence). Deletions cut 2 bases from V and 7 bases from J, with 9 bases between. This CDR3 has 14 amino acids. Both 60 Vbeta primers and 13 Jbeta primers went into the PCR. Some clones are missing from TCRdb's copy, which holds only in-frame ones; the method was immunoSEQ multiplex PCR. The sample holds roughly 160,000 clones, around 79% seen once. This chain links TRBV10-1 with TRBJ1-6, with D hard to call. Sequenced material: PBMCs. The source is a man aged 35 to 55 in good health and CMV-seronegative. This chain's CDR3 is CASSEMFPNSPLHF. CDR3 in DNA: TGCGCCAGCAGTGAGATGTTTCCGAATTCACCCCTCCACTTT.